The 14 T cell receptor beta chains in this list originate from one sample, sequenced in a study of glioma-infiltrating T cells after dendritic cell vaccination. Time point indicated: after dendritic cell vaccination, including at tumor progression/relapse. The repertoire was sequenced with immunoSEQ multiplex PCR; TCRdb's copy has only in-frame clones and lacks some. The sample consists of approximately 50,000 clones, about 91% of them appearing once. The sequencing used blood, collected after dendritic cell vaccination. These receptors all stem from a human donor with glioblastoma.

The rearrangement links TRBV9 to TRBJ2-2; tentative D call: TRBD1 (6 bases). The ends were cut back, 4 bases at V and 0 bases at J, with 16 bases in the middle. From germline, CDR1 is SGDLS and CDR2 YYNGEE. The CDR3 loop spans 17 amino acids. The DNA for the CDR3 is TGTGCCAGCAGCAACTCGCAGGGGTCCGCGAACACCGGGGAGCTGTTTTTT. Its protein is CASSNSQGSANTGELFF.

This chain uses TRBV5-5 with TRBJ1-2; 7 bases fit TRBD1. J gave up 2 bases and V 4 bases, and 2 bases lay outside the gene matches. CDR1 and CDR2 (germline): SGHKS, YYEKEE (reference sequence). This CDR3 has 13 amino acids. The CDR3 sequence: CASSRGQNYGYTF. CDR3 DNA: TGTGCCAGCAGCAGGGGACAGAACTATGGCTACACCTTC.

The CDR3 spells CASSSISGHNEQFF. The CDR3 DNA reads as TGTGCCAGCTCCTCAATTTCTGGCCACAATGAGCAGTTCTTC. This sequence joins TRBV2 and TRBJ2-1; no firm D call. V lost 8 bases and J 5 bases, leaving 16 bases between the germline ends. Germline-derived CDR1 and CDR2 are SNHLY and FYNNEI. The CDR3 has 14 amino acids.

The V gene is TRBV4-1, the J gene TRBJ2-7, with D possibly TRBD2 on 7 matching bases. Germline CDR1 reads MGHRA; CDR2 reads YSYEKL. CDR3 length: 15 residues. V shed 1 base and J shed 2 bases, with 12 bases lying between them. The CDR3 nucleotides read TGCGCCAGCAGCCAAGGGGAGGGGGATACCTACGAGCAGTACTTC. Its translation: CASSQGEGDTYEQYF.

The rearrangement links TRBV19 to TRBJ1-1; no definite D call. The CDR3 spans 13 residues. Germline lookup yields CDR1 LNHDA and CDR2 SQIVND (reference sequence). Trimming removed 3 bases at V and 11 bases at J, with 16 bases between. The CDR3 region has the DNA TGTGCCAGTAGTATTGAGGAAAAAAAGTCCGCTTTCTTT. Residues: CASSIEEKKSAFF.

The chain joins TRBV27 to TRBJ2-1; 8 positions match TRBD2. CDR1 MNHEY and CDR2 SMNVEV come from the germline V gene (reference sequence). The CDR3 consists of 15 residues. V dropped 6 bases and J dropped 4; count of bases not matched to a gene: 8. CDR3 region: CASSLTGGPYNEQFF. Here the CDR3 DNA reads TGTGCCAGCAGCTTGACGGGAGGGCCTTACAATGAGCAGTTCTTC.

The V call is TRBV7-8, the J call TRBJ2-7; 7 bases fit TRBD1. This CDR3 is 15 amino acids long. Per germline, CDR1 SGHVS and CDR2 FQNEAQ. Losses at the gene ends were 5 bases for V and 0 bases for J; bases not matched to a gene: 7. Here the CDR3 reads CASSNRDRSSYEQYF. The CDR3 DNA reads TGTGCCAGCAGCAACCGGGACAGAAGCTCCTACGAGCAGTACTTC.

The V and J genes are TRBV7-9 and TRBJ2-7; D ambiguous. The germline V gene has CDR1 SEHNR and CDR2 FQNEAQ (reference sequence). V was pared by 1 base and J by 3 bases, with 13 bases between. The CDR3 length is 15 residues. The CDR3 sequence: CASSLVGLQVYEQYF. The CDR3 region has the DNA TGTGCCAGCAGCTTAGTCGGGTTGCAAGTCTACGAGCAGTACTTC. Full variable domain (outside the CDR3, taken from reference TRBV7-9 and TRBJ2-7): DTGVSQNPRHKITKRGQNVTFRCDPISEHNRLYWYRQTLGQGPEFLTYFQNEAQLEKSRLLSDRFSAERPKGSFSTLEIQRTEQGDSAMYLCASSLVGLQVYEQYFGPGTRLTVT.

The CDR3 DNA follows: TGTGCCAGCAGCTCAGCCGGGACTAGAAACAATGAGCAGTTCTTC. It yields the protein CASSSAGTRNNEQFF. The chain carries TRBV6-6 and TRBJ2-1; 8 nucleotides match TRBD2. The CDR3 has 15 residues. From germline, CDR1 is MNHNY and CDR2 SVGAGI (reference sequence). V was clipped by 6 bases and J by 5 bases; unmatched bases: 9.

This rearrangement joins TRBV10-3 to TRBJ1-5, with a possible D match to TRBD1 (5 bases). CDR1 is ENHRY and CDR2 is SYGVKD in the germline V gene. The V end lost 5 bases, the J end lost 4 bases, and 18 bases lay between the germline ends. The CDR3 has 16 residues. CDR3 bases: TGTGCCATCAGTACCACGGGACGGACTAATAATCAGCCCCAGCATTTT. It yields the protein CAISTTGRTNNQPQHF.

The chain has TRBV6-5 and TRBJ2-1; the match to TRBD1 covers 10 bases. V lost 5 bases to trimming and J lost 6 bases; unmatched junction nucleotides: 7. Germline V gene data show CDR1 as MNHEY and CDR2 as SVGAGI. The CDR3 contains 15 residues. Written as DNA, the CDR3 is TGTGCCAGCAGTGCCGGGACAGGGGCATCCAATGAGCAGTTCTTC. Translating gives CASSAGTGASNEQFF.

The J gene is TRBJ2-3, the V gene TRBV18; no clear D. The V end lost 0 bases, the J end lost 6 bases, and 7 bases lay between the germline ends. The CDR3 covers 13 residues. Per germline, CDR1 KGHSH and CDR2 LQKENI. The CDR3 nucleotides are TGTGCCAGCTCACCACCCTCAGTGGATACGCAGTATTTT. Its translation is CASSPPSVDTQYF. Full variable domain (rest looked up from reference TRBV18 and TRBJ2-3): NAGVMQNPRHLVRRRGQEARLRCSPMKGHSHVYWYRQLPEEGLKFMVYLQKENIIDESGMPKERFSAEFPKEGPSILRIQQVVRGDSAAYFCASSPPSVDTQYFGPGTRLTVL.

The gene calls are TRBV7-9 and TRBJ2-1; D unclear. The CDR3 has 15 amino acids. Germline lookup yields CDR1 SEHNR and CDR2 FQNEAQ (reference sequence). V dropped 2 bases and J dropped 2 bases, with 10 bases sitting between them. The CDR3 DNA reads as TGTGCCAGCAGCTTAAGACAAGGAACCTACAATGAGCAGTTCTTC. Translation gives CASSLRQGTYNEQFF.

The V and J genes are TRBV6-1 and TRBJ1-5; TRBD1 matches 11 bases. J gave up 4 bases and V 5 bases, and 4 bases lay outside the gene matches. CDR1 and CDR2 from the germline V gene are MNHNS and SASEGT. This CDR3 has 15 amino acids. DNA of the CDR3: TGTGCCAGCAGTACCGGACAGGGGGCGAATCAGCCCCAGCATTTT. Its translation: CASSTGQGANQPQHF.